The T cell receptor beta chain described here comes from a study of shared clonotypes between healthy human individuals. Everyone who donated was a Caucasian adult who lived in Nashville, Tennessee. CD4+ cells were split into CD45RA+ naive and CD45RA-negative memory subsets. Regarding this clone: The antigen remains undetermined.

Study-wide points: What limited the represented genetic and exposure-history diversity was the small number of donors. Several donors had around 5.5% of their naive CD4 clonotypes in common.

The CDR3 contains 16 residues. Germline CDR1 and CDR2: SEHNR and FQNEAQ (reference sequence). The V gene lost 1 base and the J gene lost 0 bases, with 13 bases spanning the gap. Sequencing was performed with immunoSEQ multiplex PCR; in TCRdb, only in-frame clones are kept and a portion is missing. This table has approximately 1.5 million clones, approximately 98.5% appearing once. Material for sequencing was naive CD4+ T cells sorted from blood. The subset is: CD45RA+ positively selected. The TCR sequence derives from a man aged 30 to 45 in good health. This sequence joins TRBV7-9 and TRBJ2-7; D may correspond to TRBD1 or TRBD2 (5 bases each). CDR3 in DNA: TGTGCCAGCAGCTTAGGCCGGGACGGAAGCTCCTACGAGCAGTACTTC. Translation: CASSLGRDGSSYEQYF.